This entry concerns a single TCR beta chain. Its specificity is not known. The data are from a study of post-analysis software for immune sequencing data. Study summary: Multiple sclerosis in the patients followed relapsing-remitting, secondary progressive and progressive-relapsing courses. Study-level findings and limits: Compared against controls, patients with multiple sclerosis displayed significantly lower normalized Chao1 diversity. Patients carried roughly five TRBV segments more frequently than controls did, and TRBV5-6, TRBV5-1 and TRBV20-1 were among them.

The germline V gene encodes CDR1 SQVTM and CDR2 ANQGSEA. The CDR3 consists of 12 residues. Trimming cost V 5 bases and J 6 bases, with 11 bases left between them. TCR beta libraries were prepared from cDNA with unique molecular identifiers. Out of about 0.9 to 11 million T cells, some 500,000 cDNA molecules were generated. Each CDR3 protein is one row after TCRdb ran MiXCR on the PCR reads. The sample has about 760,000 distinct CDR3 sequences; about 32% are singletons. The clonotype originates from a girl under 18 with multiple sclerosis. Sequencing was done on a sample of blood. This chain joins TRBV29-1 and TRBJ1-5; D gene unclear. The CDR3 DNA follows: TGCAGCGTTAGGGAGGGCGGTCAGCCCCAGCATTTT. Its translation: CSVREGGQPQHF.